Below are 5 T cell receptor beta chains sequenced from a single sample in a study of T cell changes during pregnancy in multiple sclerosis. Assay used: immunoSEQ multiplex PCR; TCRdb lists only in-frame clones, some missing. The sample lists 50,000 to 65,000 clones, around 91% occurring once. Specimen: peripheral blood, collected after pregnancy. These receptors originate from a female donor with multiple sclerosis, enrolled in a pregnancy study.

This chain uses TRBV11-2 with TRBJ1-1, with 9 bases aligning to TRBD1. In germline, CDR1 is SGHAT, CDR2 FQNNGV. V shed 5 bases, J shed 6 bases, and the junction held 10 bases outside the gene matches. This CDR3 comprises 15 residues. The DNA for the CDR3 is TGTGCCAGCAGCACGTGGACAGGGGCCTCCTCTGAAGCTTTCTTT. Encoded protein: CASSTWTGASSEAFF.

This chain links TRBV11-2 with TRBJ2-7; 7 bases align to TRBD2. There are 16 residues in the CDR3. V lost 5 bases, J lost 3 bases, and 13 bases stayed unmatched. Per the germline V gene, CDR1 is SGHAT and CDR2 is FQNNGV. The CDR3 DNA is TGTGCCAGCAGCCTAGCCTGGCGCCGGGGGGACTACGAGCAGTACTTC. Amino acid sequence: CASSLAWRRGDYEQYF.

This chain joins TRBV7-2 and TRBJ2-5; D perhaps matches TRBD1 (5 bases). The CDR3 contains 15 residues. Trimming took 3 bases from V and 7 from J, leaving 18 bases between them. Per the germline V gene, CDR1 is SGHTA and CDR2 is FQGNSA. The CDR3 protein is CASSLTQGPDSTQYF. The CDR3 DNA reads TGTGCCAGCAGCTTGACTCAGGGCCCAGATTCGACCCAGTACTTC.

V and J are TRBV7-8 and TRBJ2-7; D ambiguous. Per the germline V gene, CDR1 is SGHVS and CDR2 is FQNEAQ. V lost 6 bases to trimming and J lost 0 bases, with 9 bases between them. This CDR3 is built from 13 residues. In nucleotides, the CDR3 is TGTGCCAGCAGTTCTCTCGTCTCCTACGAGCAGTACTTC. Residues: CASSSLVSYEQYF.

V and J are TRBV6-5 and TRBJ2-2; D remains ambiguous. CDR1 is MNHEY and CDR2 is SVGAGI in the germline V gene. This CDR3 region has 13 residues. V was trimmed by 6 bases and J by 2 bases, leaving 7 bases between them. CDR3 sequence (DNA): TGTGCCAGCAGCCAATCCAACACCGGGGAGCTGTTTTTT. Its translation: CASSQSNTGELFF.